The 18 T cell receptor beta chains below come from one sample, sequenced in a study of blood T cell repertoires in COVID-19. The method was immunoSEQ multiplex PCR; TCRdb's version includes in-frame clones alone and lacks a portion of them. The sample contains about 140,000 clones, around four fifths of which appear only once. Material: PBMCs or T cells enriched from blood (not recorded which). These receptors all stem from a woman between 50 and 59 years old with acute COVID-19.

The V gene is TRBV4-1, the J gene TRBJ2-7; possibly TRBD1 for D (6 bases). The germline V gene encodes CDR1 MGHRA and CDR2 YSYEKL. Trimming took 4 bases from V and 0 from J, leaving 13 bases between them. This CDR3 is 15 amino acids long. Written as DNA, the CDR3 is TGCGCCAGCAGCCCCGGTTCGACAGGCTCCTACGAGCAGTACTTC. Its protein is CASSPGSTGSYEQYF.

The chain is built from TRBV5-6 and TRBJ1-4; D remains ambiguous. Deletions cut 3 bases from V and 0 bases from J, with 6 bases between. The CDR3 is 14 amino acids. Germline V gives CDR1 SGHDT, CDR2 YYEEEE. The CDR3 region has the DNA TGTGCCAGCAGCTCATACACAACTAATGAAAAACTGTTTTTT. This sequence encodes CASSSYTTNEKLFF.

The rearrangement links TRBV6-5 to TRBJ1-6, with D possibly matching TRBD1 (6 bases). This CDR3 has 14 amino acids. V shed 4 bases and J shed 10 bases, with 14 bases lying between them. Looked up from germline, CDR1 is MNHEY and CDR2 is SVGAGI. CDR3 nucleotide sequence: TGTGCCAGCAGTTCCGGGACAATGAGATCACCCCTCCACTTT. Translation: CASSSGTMRSPLHF.

This sequence joins TRBV28 and TRBJ1-5, with TRBD1 identical over 8 bases. Germline CDR1 is MDHEN and CDR2 is SYDVKM. With V trimmed by 6 bases and J by 7 bases, 8 bases remained unmatched. The length of the CDR3 is 14 residues. The CDR3 bases are TGTGCCAGCAGACACGGACAGGGCGTCCAGCCCCAGCATTTT. Amino acid sequence: CASRHGQGVQPQHF.

CDR3 in DNA: TGTGCCAGCAGTACCATCTCGACAGGGGGGAATAACTATGGCTACACCTTC. It codes for CASSTISTGGNNYGYTF. V gene TRBV28 combines with J gene TRBJ1-2, with 9 bases aligning to TRBD1. The CDR3 sequence is 17 residues long. Germline CDR1 and CDR2: MDHEN and SYDVKM. J was trimmed by 1 base and V by 5 bases; bases with no gene match: 11.

Worth noting for this clone: The junction departs from germline at one end; a sequencing error may be responsible. The rearrangement joins TRBV27 to TRBJ1-2; TRBD1 matches at 9 bases. Germline V gene lookup returns CDR1 MNHEY and CDR2 SMNVEV (reference sequence). The CDR3 runs to 17 residues. The CDR3 loop reads CASSLSPDRGGLYGYTF. CDR3 sequence (DNA): TGTGCCAGCAGTCTATCGCCCGACAGGGGGGGACTATATGGCTACACCTTC.

The chain carries TRBV3-1 (or the pseudogene TRBV3-2) and TRBJ2-2, with D perhaps TRBD2 (6 bases). Deletions cut 2 bases from V and 2 bases from J, with 9 bases between. CDR1 LGHDT and CDR2 YNNKEL come from the germline V gene (reference sequence). The CDR3 contains 15 residues. The CDR3 spells CASSQRDFNTGELFF. In nucleotides, the CDR3 is TGTGCCAGCAGCCAAAGGGACTTTAACACCGGGGAGCTGTTTTTT.

V is TRBV30 and J is TRBJ1-2, with D possibly being TRBD1 (6 bases). CDR1 is GTSNPN and CDR2 is SVGIG in the germline V gene (reference sequence). The CDR3 consists of 14 residues. The ends were cut back, 0 bases at V and 8 bases at J, with 16 bases in the middle. The CDR3 reads CAWSVHSRGQGYTF. The DNA for the CDR3 is TGTGCCTGGAGTGTACACTCCAGGGGTCAGGGCTACACCTTC.

In this sample, this clone turned up a few times. This sequence joins TRBV7-2 and TRBJ2-6; a possible D gene is TRBD1 (6 bases). The V end was cut by 5 bases, the J end by 3 bases, with 11 bases between. Germline CDR1 SGHTA, CDR2 FQGNSA. The CDR3 is made up of 15 amino acids. In DNA, the CDR3 is TGTGCCAGCAGCCAACAGGGTGTTGGGGCCAACGTCCTGACTTTC. Its translation is CASSQQGVGANVLTF.

The chain uses TRBV18 and TRBJ1-5; 8 bases align to TRBD1. The junction had 14 bases not matched to a gene; V was cut back by 3 bases and J by 1 base. In germline, CDR1 is KGHSH, CDR2 LQKENI. CDR3 length equals 19 residues. The CDR3 loop reads CASSPQPPGQAGSNQPQHF. In nucleotides, the CDR3 is TGTGCCAGCTCACCCCAACCGCCGGGACAGGCTGGGAGCAATCAGCCCCAGCATTTT.

This clone was detected only a few times. This rearrangement joins TRBV4-3 to TRBJ2-2; D gene ambiguous. Between the trimmed V and J ends, which lost 1 base and 1 base, there was a span of 7 bases. This CDR3 is 15 amino acids long. Per germline, CDR1 LGHNA and CDR2 YSLEER. Here the CDR3 reads CASSQARGNTGELFF. The CDR3, as DNA: TGCGCCAGCAGCCAAGCACGCGGGAACACCGGGGAGCTGTTTTTT.

This chain links TRBV5-4 with TRBJ2-7, with D possibly being TRBD2 (5 bases). Germline assignment: CDR1 SGHNT and CDR2 YYREEE (reference sequence). V gave up 2 bases and J gave up 2 bases, with 14 bases separating them. The CDR3 has 15 amino acids. For the CDR3, the DNA is TGTGCCAGCAGCTTAGAGGAGGAGGTCGCCTACGAGCAGTACTTC. It codes for CASSLEEEVAYEQYF.

This sequence joins TRBV14 and TRBJ1-2, with TRBD1 as a possible D gene (5 bases). The V gene's germline CDR1 is SGHDN and CDR2 FVKESK. The V gene lost 0 bases and the J gene lost 6 bases, with 17 bases spanning the gap. There are 16 residues in the CDR3. The CDR3 coding sequence is TGTGCCAGCAGCCAAGAACCAAGTGGGGGGTACGATGGCTACACCTTC. This codes for CASSQEPSGGYDGYTF.

The chain's CDR3 is CASSQVYGRGYNEQFF. CDR3 coding DNA: TGCGCCAGCAGCCAAGTTTACGGGCGGGGCTACAATGAGCAGTTCTTC. This sequence joins TRBV4-1 and TRBJ2-1; D is perhaps TRBD2 (6 bases). The germline CDR1 and CDR2 sequences are MGHRA and YSYEKL. Trimming cost V 1 base and J 3 bases, with 13 bases left between them. This CDR3 has 16 residues.

The V call is TRBV14, the J call TRBJ1-1, with D possibly TRBD1 on 5 matching bases. CDR1 SGHDN and CDR2 FVKESK come from the germline V gene. This CDR3 region has 13 residues. Trimming stripped 0 bases from V and 6 bases from J, with 8 bases between. The CDR3 is CASSQEQGPEAFF. In DNA form, the CDR3 reads TGTGCCAGCAGCCAAGAGCAGGGCCCTGAAGCTTTCTTT. Filled out from reference TRBV14 and TRBJ1-1, the complete variable domain reads EAGVTQFPSHSVIEKGQTVTLRCDPISGHDNLYWYRRVMGKEIKFLLHFVKESKQDESGMPNNRFLAERTGGTYSTLKVQPAELEDSGVYFCASSQEQGPEAFFGQGTRLTVV.

This chain connects TRBV12-3 or TRBV12-4 to TRBJ2-7; unclear D gene. There are 12 residues in the CDR3. V was shortened by 2 bases and J by 4 bases, with 6 bases between the two germline ends. This CDR3 reads CASSLLGYEQYF. CDR3 DNA sequence: TGTGCCAGCAGTTTACTAGGTTACGAGCAGTACTTC.

V gene TRBV6-1 combines with J gene TRBJ1-3; no firm D call. Germline lookup yields CDR1 MNHNS and CDR2 SASEGT. The CDR3 spans 15 residues. Trimming cost V 0 bases and J 6 bases, with 12 bases left between them. CDR3 sequence reads: CASSEARARSNTIYF. In DNA form, the CDR3 reads TGTGCCAGCAGTGAAGCGCGGGCCCGCTCAAACACCATATATTTT.

The DNA of the CDR3 is TGTGCCAGCAGTATCGGGGTCCAATATGGCTACACCTTC. The encoded protein is CASSIGVQYGYTF. The chain joins TRBV27 to TRBJ1-2; D gene unclear. The V gene lost 5 bases and the J gene lost 5 bases, with 12 bases spanning the gap. Germline loops: CDR1 MNHEY, CDR2 SMNVEV (reference sequence). The CDR3 covers 13 residues.